Presented here are 14 T cell receptor beta chains from one specimen sequenced in a study of cytomegalovirus exposure and HLA in healthy donors. The PCR used 60 Vbeta and 13 Jbeta primers. Libraries were prepared by immunoSEQ multiplex PCR; TCRdb keeps only in-frame clonotypes and omits some of them. The profile shows around 100,000 clones, roughly 73% of them singletons. Sequences were obtained from PBMCs. The receptor set was obtained from a man in his forties or fifties in good health and CMV-seronegative.

This rearrangement joins TRBV29-1 to TRBJ2-3; 7 bases are shared with TRBD1. V dropped 5 bases and J dropped 5; count of bases not matched to a gene: 4. CDR1 is SQVTM, CDR2 ANQGSEA, per germline. The CDR3 sequence is 12 residues long. CDR3 coding DNA: TGCAGCGTTACTACAGGGGAAGATACGCAGTATTTT. Amino acids: CSVTTGEDTQYF.

The V call is TRBV7-3, the J call TRBJ2-6; no reliable D call. Trimming stripped 5 bases from V and 0 bases from J, with 8 bases between. CDR1 and CDR2 from the germline V gene are SGHTA and FQGTGA. This CDR3 comprises 15 residues. CDR3 in amino acids: CASSRSFSGANVLTF. Written as DNA, the CDR3 is TGTGCCAGCAGCCGGTCGTTCTCTGGGGCCAACGTCCTGACTTTC.

The V gene is TRBV5-1, the J gene TRBJ1-6, with TRBD1 matching 7 bases. CDR3 length equals 14 residues. Trimming took 4 bases from V and 6 from J; bases not matched to a gene: 4. CDR1 and CDR2 (germline): SGHRS, YFSETQ. CDR3 bases: TGCGCCAGCAGCGTGGGACAGCCTAATTCACCCCTCCACTTT. It codes for CASSVGQPNSPLHF.

J is TRBJ1-3 and V is TRBV7-2; maybe TRBD1 (5 bases). The ends were cut back, 3 bases at V and 5 bases at J, with 8 bases in the middle. The CDR3 runs 13 residues. The germline gives CDR1 SGHTA, CDR2 FQGNSA. The CDR3: CASSLDTRNTIYF. The CDR3 DNA is TGTGCCAGCAGCTTGGACACCAGAAACACCATATATTTT.

The genes are TRBV6-1 and TRBJ1-2; TRBD1 aligns across 8 bases. Germline V lookup: CDR1 MNHNS, CDR2 SASEGT. V dropped 4 bases and J dropped 0; count of bases not matched to a gene: 7. The CDR3 covers 16 residues. CDR3 coding DNA: TGTGCCAGCAGTGGAATACAGGGGGGTTCTAACTATGGCTACACCTTC. The encoded protein is CASSGIQGGSNYGYTF.

The chain links TRBV7-8 to TRBJ1-4; 7 bases agree with TRBD1. CDR3 length: 18 amino acids. Per germline, CDR1 SGHVS and CDR2 FQNEAQ. J lost 7 bases, V lost 4 bases, and 18 bases had no gene match. The CDR3, as DNA: TGTGCCAGCAGCTCGACAGGGAGGACCTTGCAGTGGGGTGAAAAACTGTTTTTT. This gives the protein CASSSTGRTLQWGEKLFF.

A note on this clone: Within the sample, other DNA sequences also encode this same CDR3. The chain carries TRBV5-1 and TRBJ1-6; 9 bases are shared with TRBD1. The CDR3 runs to 17 residues. Germline V gene data show CDR1 as SGHRS and CDR2 as YFSETQ. V dropped 3 bases and J dropped 0; count of bases not matched to a gene: 4. This chain's CDR3 is CASSWGQGGSYNSPLHF. The CDR3 DNA is TGCGCCAGCAGCTGGGGACAGGGAGGCTCCTATAATTCACCCCTCCACTTT. Complete variable domain (other parts from reference TRBV5-1 and TRBJ1-6): KAGVTQTPRYLIKTRGQQVTLSCSPISGHRSVSWYQQTPGQGLQFLFEYFSETQRNKGNFPGRFSGRQFSNSRSEMNVSTLELGDSALYLCASSWGQGGSYNSPLHFGNGTRLTVT.

V usage is TRBV4-2 and J usage is TRBJ2-5; tentative D call: TRBD2 (5 bases). The CDR3 has 13 residues. Germline CDR1 is LGHNA and CDR2 is YNFKEQ. V shed 0 bases and J shed 5 bases, with 7 bases lying between them. As DNA, the CDR3 is TGTGCCAGCAGCCAAGATTCGGGGGAGACCCAGTACTTC. The encoded protein is CASSQDSGETQYF.

This clone was counted a few times. This chain uses TRBV15 with TRBJ1-1; D is unclear. The V gene lost 3 bases and the J gene lost 1 base, with 6 bases spanning the gap. This CDR3 contains 13 residues. Germline assignment: CDR1 LNHNV and CDR2 YYDKDF (reference sequence). CDR3 bases: TGTGCCACCAGCAGGGGAGGGAACACTGAAGCTTTCTTT. Translated: CATSRGGNTEAFF.

This chain's CDR3 is CASSLTGGPDEQFF. Written as DNA, the CDR3 is TGTGCCAGCAGTTTGACGGGGGGGCCCGATGAGCAGTTCTTC. This rearrangement joins TRBV27 to TRBJ2-1; 8 bases agree with TRBD2. CDR1 is MNHEY, CDR2 SMNVEV, per germline (reference sequence). V was pared by 3 bases and J by 8 bases, with 6 bases of the junction left unmatched. This CDR3 comprises 14 residues.

This chain connects TRBV5-6 to TRBJ1-2, with 7 bases fitting TRBD1. Germline V gives CDR1 SGHDT, CDR2 YYEEEE. This CDR3 contains 14 residues. Trimming cost V 1 base and J 4 bases; bases outside gene matches: 4. CDR3 DNA: TGTGCCAGCAGCTTGACAGGGGCGACCTATGGCTACACCTTC. Its protein product is CASSLTGATYGYTF.

The chain is built from TRBV6-6 and TRBJ1-2; D unresolved. Trimming stripped 2 bases from V and 7 bases from J, with 11 bases between. The CDR3 totals 13 residues. CDR1 MNHNY and CDR2 SVGAGI come from the germline V gene (reference sequence). CDR3 bases: TGTGCCAGCAGTTACAGGGAGAGGATTGGCTACACCTTC. Translated: CASSYRERIGYTF.

V usage is TRBV2 and J usage is TRBJ1-3; D perhaps matches TRBD1 (5 bases). V lost 4 bases to trimming and J lost 7 bases, with 17 bases between them. The germline gives CDR1 SNHLY, CDR2 FYNNEI. The length of the CDR3 is 15 residues. CDR3: CASSAQGRIGNTIYF. In DNA form, the CDR3 reads TGTGCCAGCAGTGCTCAGGGTCGTATTGGGAACACCATATATTTT.

V is TRBV5-1 and J is TRBJ2-7, with 7 bases fitting TRBD1. The germline V gene has CDR1 SGHRS and CDR2 YFSETQ. Trimming at V came to 4 bases and at J to 0 bases, leaving 7 bases not matched to a gene. The CDR3 is made up of 15 amino acids. As DNA, the CDR3 is TGCGCCAGCAGCCCACTCGGGACAGTCTCCTACGAGCAGTACTTC. The encoded protein is CASSPLGTVSYEQYF. Together with reference TRBV5-1 and TRBJ2-7, the CDR3 gives the full variable domain: KAGVTQTPRYLIKTRGQQVTLSCSPISGHRSVSWYQQTPGQGLQFLFEYFSETQRNKGNFPGRFSGRQFSNSRSEMNVSTLELGDSALYLCASSPLGTVSYEQYFGPGTRLTVT.